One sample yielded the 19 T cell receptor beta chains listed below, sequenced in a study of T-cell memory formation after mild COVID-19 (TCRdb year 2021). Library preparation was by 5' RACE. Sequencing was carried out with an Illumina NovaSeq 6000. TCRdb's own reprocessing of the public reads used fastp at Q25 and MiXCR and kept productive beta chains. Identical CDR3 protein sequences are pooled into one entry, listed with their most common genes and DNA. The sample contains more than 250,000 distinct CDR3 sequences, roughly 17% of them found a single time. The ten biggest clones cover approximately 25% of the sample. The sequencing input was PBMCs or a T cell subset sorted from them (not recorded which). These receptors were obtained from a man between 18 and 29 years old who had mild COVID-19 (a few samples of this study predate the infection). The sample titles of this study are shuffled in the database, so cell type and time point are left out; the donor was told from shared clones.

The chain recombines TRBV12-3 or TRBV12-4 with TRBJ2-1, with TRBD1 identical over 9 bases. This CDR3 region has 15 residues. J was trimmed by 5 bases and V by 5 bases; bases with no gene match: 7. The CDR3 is CASSLRDRENNEQFF. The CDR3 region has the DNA TGTGCCAGCAGTCTCCGGGACAGGGAAAACAATGAGCAGTTCTTC.

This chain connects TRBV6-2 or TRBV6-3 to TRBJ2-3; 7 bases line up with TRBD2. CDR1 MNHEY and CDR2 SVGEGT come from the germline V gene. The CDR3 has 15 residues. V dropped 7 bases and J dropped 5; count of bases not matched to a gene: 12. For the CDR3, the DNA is TGTGCCAGCACCAGCTCATATGCGGGGGAAGATACGCAGTATTTT. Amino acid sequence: CASTSSYAGEDTQYF.

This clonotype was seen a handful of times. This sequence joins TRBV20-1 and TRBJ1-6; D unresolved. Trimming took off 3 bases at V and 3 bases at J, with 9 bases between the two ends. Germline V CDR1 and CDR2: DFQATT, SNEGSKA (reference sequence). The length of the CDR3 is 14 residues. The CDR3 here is CSARVGDYNSPLHF. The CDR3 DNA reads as TGCAGTGCTAGGGTAGGAGACTATAATTCACCCCTCCACTTT.

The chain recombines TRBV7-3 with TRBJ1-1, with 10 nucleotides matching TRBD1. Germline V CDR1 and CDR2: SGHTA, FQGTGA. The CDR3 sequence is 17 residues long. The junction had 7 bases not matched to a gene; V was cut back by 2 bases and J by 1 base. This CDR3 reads CASSLLGQGNGNTEAFF. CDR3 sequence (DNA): TGTGCCAGCAGCTTACTGGGACAGGGGAATGGGAACACTGAAGCTTTCTTT. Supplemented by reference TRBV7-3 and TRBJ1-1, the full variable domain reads GAGVSQTPSNKVTEKGKYVELRCDPISGHTALYWYRQSLGQGPEFLIYFQGTGAADDSGLPNDRFFAVRPEGSVSTLKIQRTERGDSAVYLCASSLLGQGNGNTEAFFGQGTRLTVV.

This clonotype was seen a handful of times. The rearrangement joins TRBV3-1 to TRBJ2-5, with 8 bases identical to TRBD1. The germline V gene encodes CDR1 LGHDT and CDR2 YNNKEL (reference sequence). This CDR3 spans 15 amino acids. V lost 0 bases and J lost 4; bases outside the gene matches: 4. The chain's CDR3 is CASSQEATGGETQYF. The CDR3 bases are TGTGCCAGCAGCCAAGAGGCTACAGGGGGAGAGACCCAGTACTTC.

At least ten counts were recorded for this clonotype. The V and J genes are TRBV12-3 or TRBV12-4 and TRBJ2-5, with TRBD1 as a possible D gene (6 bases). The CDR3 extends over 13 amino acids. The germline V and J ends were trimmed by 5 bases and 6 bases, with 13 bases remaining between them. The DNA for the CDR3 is TGTGCCAGCAGTATCGGACAGCGCCAGACCCAGTACTTC. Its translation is CASSIGQRQTQYF.

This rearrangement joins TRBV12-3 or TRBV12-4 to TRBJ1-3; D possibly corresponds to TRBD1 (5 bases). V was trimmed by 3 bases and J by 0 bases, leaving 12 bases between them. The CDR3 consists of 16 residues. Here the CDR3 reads CASSLQTVNSGNTIYF. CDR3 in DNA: TGTGCCAGCAGTTTGCAGACAGTAAACTCTGGAAACACCATATATTTT.

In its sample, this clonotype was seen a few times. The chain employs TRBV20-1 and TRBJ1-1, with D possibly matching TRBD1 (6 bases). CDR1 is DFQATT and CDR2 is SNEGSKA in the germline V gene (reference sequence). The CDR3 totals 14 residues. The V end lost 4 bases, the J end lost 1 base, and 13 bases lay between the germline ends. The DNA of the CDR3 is TGCAGTGCTATGACGGGCAGGGGGAACACTGAAGCTTTCTTT. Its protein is CSAMTGRGNTEAFF.

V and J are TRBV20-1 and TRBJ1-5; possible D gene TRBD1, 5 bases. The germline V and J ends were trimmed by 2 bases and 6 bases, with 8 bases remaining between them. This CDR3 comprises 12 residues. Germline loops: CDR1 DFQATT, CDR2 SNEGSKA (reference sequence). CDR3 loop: CSARPGIQPQHF. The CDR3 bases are TGCAGTGCTAGACCAGGGATTCAGCCCCAGCATTTT.

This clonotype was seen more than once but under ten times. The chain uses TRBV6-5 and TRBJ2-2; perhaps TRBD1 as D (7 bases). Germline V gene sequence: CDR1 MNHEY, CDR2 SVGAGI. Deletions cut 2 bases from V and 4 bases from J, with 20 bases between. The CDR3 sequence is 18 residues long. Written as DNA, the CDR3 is TGTGCCAGCAGTTACCAACTCCCAGGGGGGCACGGCACCGGGGAGCTGTTTTTT. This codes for CASSYQLPGGHGTGELFF.

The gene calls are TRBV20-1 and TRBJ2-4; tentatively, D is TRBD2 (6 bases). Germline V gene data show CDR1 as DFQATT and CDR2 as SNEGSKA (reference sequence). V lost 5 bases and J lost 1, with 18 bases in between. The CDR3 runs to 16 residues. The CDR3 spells CSACLLSGGAKNIQYF. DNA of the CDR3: TGCAGTGCTTGCCTGCTTAGCGGAGGGGCCAAAAACATTCAGTACTTC.

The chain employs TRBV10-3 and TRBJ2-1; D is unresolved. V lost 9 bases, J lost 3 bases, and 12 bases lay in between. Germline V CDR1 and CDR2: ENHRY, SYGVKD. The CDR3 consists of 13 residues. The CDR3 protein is CAISDSGYNEQFF. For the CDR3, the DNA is TGTGCCATTTCCGACTCGGGCTACAATGAGCAGTTCTTC.

The CDR3 sequence: CATSTRDWAAETQYF. The CDR3, as DNA: TGTGCCACCAGCACCCGGGACTGGGCGGCGGAGACCCAGTACTTC. The chain employs TRBV15 and TRBJ2-5, with a tentative D call TRBD2 (6 bases). This CDR3 is 15 amino acids long. V lost 4 bases to trimming and J lost 5 bases, with 17 bases between them. The germline V gene has CDR1 LNHNV and CDR2 YYDKDF (reference sequence).

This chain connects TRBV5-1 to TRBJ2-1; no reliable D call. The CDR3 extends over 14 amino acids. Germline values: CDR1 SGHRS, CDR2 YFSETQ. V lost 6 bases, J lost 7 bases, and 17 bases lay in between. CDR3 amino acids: CASTGSAYANEQFF. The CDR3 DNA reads TGCGCCAGCACCGGTTCGGCCTATGCGAATGAGCAGTTCTTC. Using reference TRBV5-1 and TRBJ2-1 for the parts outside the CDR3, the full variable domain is KAGVTQTPRYLIKTRGQQVTLSCSPISGHRSVSWYQQTPGQGLQFLFEYFSETQRNKGNFPGRFSGRQFSNSRSEMNVSTLELGDSALYLCASTGSAYANEQFFGPGTRLTVL.

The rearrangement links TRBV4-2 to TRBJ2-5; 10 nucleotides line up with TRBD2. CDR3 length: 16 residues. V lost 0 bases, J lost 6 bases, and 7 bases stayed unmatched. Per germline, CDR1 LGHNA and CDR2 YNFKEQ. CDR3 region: CASSQDSTSGAKTQYF. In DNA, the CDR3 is TGTGCCAGCAGCCAAGATAGCACTAGCGGGGCAAAGACCCAGTACTTC.

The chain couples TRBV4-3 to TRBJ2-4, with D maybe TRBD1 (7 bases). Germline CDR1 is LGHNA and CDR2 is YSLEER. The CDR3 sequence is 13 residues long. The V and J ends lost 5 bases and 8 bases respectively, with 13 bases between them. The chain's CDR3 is CASSARGADIQYF. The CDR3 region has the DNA TGCGCCAGCAGCGCCAGGGGGGCGGACATTCAGTACTTC.

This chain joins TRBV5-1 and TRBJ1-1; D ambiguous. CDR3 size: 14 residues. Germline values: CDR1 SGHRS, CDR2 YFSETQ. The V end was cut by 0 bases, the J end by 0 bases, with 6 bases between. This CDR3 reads CASSLAKLNTEAFF. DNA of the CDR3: TGCGCCAGCAGCTTGGCCAAGTTGAACACTGAAGCTTTCTTT.

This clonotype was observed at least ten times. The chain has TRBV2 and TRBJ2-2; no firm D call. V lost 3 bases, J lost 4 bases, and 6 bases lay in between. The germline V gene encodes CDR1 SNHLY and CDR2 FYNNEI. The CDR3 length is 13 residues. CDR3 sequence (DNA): TGTGCCAGCAGTGACCATGGCACCGGGGAGCTGTTTTTT. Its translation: CASSDHGTGELFF.

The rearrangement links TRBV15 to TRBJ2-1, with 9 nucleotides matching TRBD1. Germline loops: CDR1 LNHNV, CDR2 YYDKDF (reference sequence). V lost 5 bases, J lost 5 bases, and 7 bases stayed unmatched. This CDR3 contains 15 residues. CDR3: CATSSRGQGNNEQFF. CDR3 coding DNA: TGTGCCACCAGCTCCCGGGGACAGGGTAACAATGAGCAGTTCTTC.